This entry is about one T cell receptor (beta chain). The antigen is undetermined. This sample is drawn from a study of T cell clones after liver transplantation. Overall study context: Subjects received no induction therapy and standard immunosuppression until randomization at 12-24 months post-transplant.

Using immunoSEQ multiplex PCR, the repertoire was profiled, and TCRdb retains in-frame clones only, with some absent. This table has roughly 49,000 clones, 70% to 75% appearing once. Overall study findings and caveats: Donor-reactive sequences fell more than third party-reactive ones, suggesting partial deletion.

The CDR3 has 15 amino acids. Germline CDR1 and CDR2: SNHLY and FYNNEI. Germline trimming cut 6 bases from V and 1 base from J; bases unmatched to any gene: 7. Sequencing used CD4+ T cells from blood, obtained approximately 52 months after liver transplant. The chain uses TRBV2 and TRBJ2-3; 7 nucleotides match TRBD2. The clonotype was recovered from a human patient who received a liver transplant. A share of the T cells may be of graft donor origin. The CDR3 spells CASSEQGGGTDTQYF. CDR3 DNA sequence: TGTGCCAGCAGCGAGCAGGGAGGGGGCACAGATACGCAGTATTTT.